These T cell receptor beta chains were read from a single sample in a study of Graves' ophthalmopathy and Graves' hyperthyroidism. TCRdb called the multiplex PCR reads again in MiXCR, with one record for every CDR3 protein. The repertoire holds about 550,000 distinct CDR3 sequences, with 35% to 45% as singletons. The material sequenced was peripheral blood or thyroid tissue (not recorded which). The receptor source for this set is an adult man with Graves' hyperthyroidism. CDR3s include the opening cysteine and the closing phenylalanine or tryptophan. The D gene is left open where the match is weak. Clone size is given for some rows only: seen once, a few or many times, or a class if the clone is expanded.

d_gene	v_gene	abundance	j_gene	CDR3nt	CDR3aa
TRBD2	TRBV6-1	many	TRBJ2-7	TGTGCCAGCGCCGAGAGACTAGCGGCCTACGAGCAGTACTTC	CASAERLAAYEQYF
-	TRBV4-2	once	TRBJ2-7	TGTGCCAGCAGCCAAGACCTAGGCGGGCAACGCTCCTACGAGCAGTACTTC	CASSQDLGGQRSYEQYF
-	TRBV7-6	-	TRBJ1-1	TGTGCCAGCAGTCACAGCGGGAAGACCAATGAGCAGTTCTTT	CASSHSGKTNEQFF
TRBD1	TRBV7-2	few	TRBJ2-2	TGTGCCAGCAGCCCGGGACAGGGGGCTTACACCGGGGAGCTGTTTTTT	CASSPGQGAYTGELFF
-	TRBV7-9	-	TRBJ2-7	TGTGCCAGCAGCTTCCAGGAGCAGTACTTC	CASSFQEQYF
-	TRBV24-1	few	TRBJ2-3	TGTGCCACCAGTGATCCCTCGACCCAAAGCACAGATACGCAGTATTTT	CATSDPSTQSTDTQYF
-	TRBV7-3	few	TRBJ2-2	TGTGCCAGCAGCACCCAACCGGGGACCGGGGAGCTGTTTTTT	CASSTQPGTGELFF
TRBD1	TRBV28	-	TRBJ1-1	TGTGCCAGCACCACCCTAGGGACAGGGGTGGCTTTCTTT	CASTTLGTGVAFF
TRBD1	TRBV24-1	-	TRBJ2-3	TGTGCCACCAGTGAAATGACAGGGGTTAGCACAGATACGCAGTATTTT	CATSEMTGVSTDTQYF
-	TRBV20-1	many	TRBJ1-4	TGCAGTGCTAGCGACCTTAGGGAAAAACTGTTTTTT	CSASDLREKLFF
-	TRBV20-1	many	TRBJ1-5	TGCAGTGCTAGAGAACCCAAGCCGATTGGGCCCCAGCATTTT	CSAREPKPIGPQHF
-	TRBV29-1	once	TRBJ1-3	TGCAGCGGACGTGACGGGTCTGGAAACACCATATATTTT	CSGRDGSGNTIYF
TRBD1	TRBV3-1	many	TRBJ2-7	TGTGCCAGCAGCTGGGGGGACAGGGGAGCCGAGCAGTACTTC	CASSWGDRGAEQYF
TRBD2	TRBV7-2	many	TRBJ2-5	TGTGCCAGCAGCTTAGCTTCTAGCGGGGGTCAAGAGACCCAGTACTTC	CASSLASSGGQETQYF
-	TRBV7-8	many	TRBJ2-7	TGTGCCAGCAGCTATAGTACAGTTACCTACGAGCAGTACTTC	CASSYSTVTYEQYF
TRBD1	TRBV10-3	many	TRBJ2-7	TGTGCCATCACCCCTACAGGGGGCGCAAGGTCCTACGAGCAGTACTTC	CAITPTGGARSYEQYF
-	TRBV19	-	TRBJ2-3	TGTGCCAGTAGTATCGGGAGCAGCACAGATACGCAGTATTTT	CASSIGSSTDTQYF
-	TRBV5-1	-	TRBJ2-2	TGCGCCAGCAGCGTCGGACAGTACTCTGGGGAGCTGTTTTTT	CASSVGQYSGELFF
TRBD1	TRBV12-5	few	TRBJ2-7	TGTGCTAGTGGTTTGCTCCCCTCGTGGACAGGGGAATCCTACGAGCAGTACTTC	CASGLLPSWTGESYEQYF
-	TRBV25-1	many	TRBJ2-5	TGTGCCAGCAGTGTGGGCCAAGAGACCCAGTACTTC	CASSVGQETQYF
TRBD1	TRBV7-9	-	TRBJ1-2	TGTGCCAGCAGCGCAGGGACAGGACGAGCCTACGGCTACACCTTC	CASSAGTGRAYGYTF
TRBD1	TRBV12-3/TRBV12-4	-	TRBJ2-2	TGTGCCAGCAGCATACAAGGACAGGGGTCCGGGGAGCTGTTTTTT	CASSIQGQGSGELFF
-	TRBV20-1	many	TRBJ1-5	TGCAGTGCCTTCGAGGGGGGCCCTGGTCAGCCCCAGCATTTT	CSAFEGGPGQPQHF
TRBD2	TRBV7-9	many	TRBJ2-3	TGTGCCAGCAACCCATCCGGACTAGCGGTTACTAGCACAGATACGCAGTATTTT	CASNPSGLAVTSTDTQYF
TRBD1	TRBV11-2	many	TRBJ2-7	TGTGCCAGCAGCCCGTACCGGGACAGAGACTACGAGCAGTACTTC	CASSPYRDRDYEQYF
-	TRBV24-1	many	TRBJ1-2	TGTGCCACCAGTGACCCGTGGACTTATGGCTACACCTTC	CATSDPWTYGYTF
-	TRBV19	-	TRBJ2-2	TGTGCCAGTAGTCCCTTTCCAGCGGGTACGACCGGGGAGCTGTTTTTT	CASSPFPAGTTGELFF